This T cell receptor beta chain was identified during a study of T cell responses to AZD1222 COVID-19 vaccine. Notes on this clone: Its target is unknown.

Germline V lookup: CDR1 SEHNR, CDR2 FQNEAQ (reference sequence). CDR3 length: 14 residues. V lost 4 bases to trimming and J lost 8 bases; unmatched junction nucleotides: 4. General study findings and limits: The peak T cell response came first, and repertoires were sampled only after it. White British people made up most donors, females outnumbered males, and clonal diversity was possibly underestimated.

Here immunoSEQ multiplex PCR was the method, and the copy in TCRdb shows in-frame clones only, minus some. The table has 130,000 to 150,000 clones, over 80% seen once. The sequencing here drew on peripheral blood, taken on day 0 of MenACWY control vaccination. This sequence joins TRBV7-9 and TRBJ1-4, with 10 bases aligning to TRBD1. The receptor's source is an adult in good health. The CDR3 spells CASSWGTGVEKLFF. The CDR3 nucleotides read TGTGCCAGCAGCTGGGGGACAGGGGTCGAAAAACTGTTTTTT.